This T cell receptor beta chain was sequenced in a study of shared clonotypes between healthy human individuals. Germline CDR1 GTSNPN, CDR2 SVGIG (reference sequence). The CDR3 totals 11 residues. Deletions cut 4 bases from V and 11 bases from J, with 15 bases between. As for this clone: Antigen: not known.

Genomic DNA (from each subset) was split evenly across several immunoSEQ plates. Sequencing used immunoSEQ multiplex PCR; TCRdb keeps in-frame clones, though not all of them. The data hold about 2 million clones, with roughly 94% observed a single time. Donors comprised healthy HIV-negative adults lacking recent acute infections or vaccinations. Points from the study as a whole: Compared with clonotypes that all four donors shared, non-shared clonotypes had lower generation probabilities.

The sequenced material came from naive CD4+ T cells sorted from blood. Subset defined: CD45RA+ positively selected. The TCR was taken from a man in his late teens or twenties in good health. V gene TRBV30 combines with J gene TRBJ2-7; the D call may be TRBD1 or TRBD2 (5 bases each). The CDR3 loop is CAWTGDRREYF. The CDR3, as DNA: TGTGCCTGGACCGGGGACCGCCGGGAGTACTTC.